This T cell receptor beta chain was captured by sequencing in a study of shared clonotypes between healthy human individuals (dated by TCRdb to 2019 to 2021). The study in broad terms: The cohort included three men and a couple of women between 18 and 49 years of age. Per donor, three plates each were used for CD4 naive and CD4 memory, two for CD8 naive, and one for CD8 memory. To estimate repertoire size and how much clonotypes are shared between individuals, the study performed deep sequencing of blood TCR repertoires from roughly five healthy adults. Different laboratories and diverse techniques were used to prepare libraries and sequence TCR repertoires, to increase sequencing depth and limit assay-specific biases. Each donor's leukapheresis produced roughly between roughly 0.94 and 9.5 billion PBMCs.

The study at large found these results: Sampling was restricted to blood, and TCR repertoires in tissue are likely to differ from TCR repertoires in blood. Clonotypes shared by all four sorted-subset donors showed higher generation probabilities than non-shared clonotypes. Because the study included a small number of donors, the genetic and exposure-history diversity represented was limited. Rarefaction of sorted-subset datasets indicated incomplete sequencing despite the large sequencing depth. Around 5% of naive CD4, 3.5% of naive CD8, approximately 2.2% of memory CD4, and less than 0.45% of memory CD8 clonotypes were shared across four donors. Naive subsets generally had larger estimated clonotype richness than memory subsets. Pairwise subsampling led to the expectation that sequencing depth would affect the degree of clonotype sharing among donors.

The V end loses 0 bases and the J end loses 12 bases, and a stretch of 11 bases separates them. The CDR3 numbers 12 residues from cysteine through phenylalanine. Of the read, only the CDR3 DNA is kept; its 36 bases are in frame from base 1. CDR1 and CDR2 are drawn from the germline V gene: SGHAT, FQNNGV. TCR CDR3 regions were amplified from genomic DNA by multiplex PCR using the deep immunoSEQ assay. For each cell subset, the extracted genomic DNA was distributed evenly across all wells of several immunoSEQ 96-well plates, and each plate served as one replicate. For sorted subsets, approximately 200 ng of genomic DNA, equivalent to 30,000 or so T cell genomes, went into each replicate PCR. Purified libraries were measured with a Qubit 3.0 fluorometer, size-checked on a Bioanalyzer 2100, and measured again with the KAPA Library Quantification kit. Every immunoSEQ 96-well plate was sequenced on a separate single-read 150-cycle Illumina NextSeq 550 flow cell. On the study's bioinformatics: Because the immunoSEQ output held only junctional sequences and lacked quality scores, the filtering could not match the filtering applied to full-length reads. Sequences were annotated with PyIR, a Python wrapper for IgBLAST v1.9, using IMGT germline references to assign V/J genes and CDR3. Reads with weak V/J assignments (E-value above 1e-6), missing CDR3, stop codons, out-of-frame junctions, or ambiguous translated residues were removed. V3J clonotypes were defined as sequences sharing an identical inferred V gene, J gene, and CDR3 amino acid sequence. Percentage overlap between repertoires was computed as shared unique clonotypes divided by the size of the smaller repertoire. Repertoire richness was assessed with RTK rarefaction, the Chao1 estimator, and Recon v2.1 estimates of unobserved clonotypes. OLGA was used to compute generation probabilities for all TCRbeta clonotypes that the gDNA method yielded from several donors. TCRdb holds this immuneACCESS table with in-frame rearrangements only. Some clones are missing; in checked studies, unresolved V genes explain under half, and the rest has no known cause. The DNA was the basis for D and trimming; V, J and clone size are from that table. Here the sample has 2 million to 3 million clones; roughly 92% occur a single time. The ten top clones hold 0.11% to 0.15% of the sample.

In its sample, this clone was seen a few times. No antigen is known for it. Within one base of it there is no much larger clone, and no base qualities were kept. Donors were healthy HIV-negative adults with no recently reported acute infections or vaccinations. Every donor was a Caucasian adult living in Nashville, Tennessee, USA. CD4+ T cells were enriched by magnetic negative selection; naive cells were then positively selected on CD45RA, and the negative fraction formed the memory subset. Blood was obtained by leukapheresis, after which PBMCs were separated by Ficoll-Histopaque density gradient centrifugation and cryopreserved in liquid nitrogen vapor phase. Analytical flow cytometry was used to check the purity and quantity of each magnetically sorted T cell population. From each sorted fraction, genomic DNA was isolated and quantified by UV absorbance on a Nanodrop 2000c.

Rearrangement joined TRBV11-2 to TRBJ1-1; no confident D gene assignment can be made. Specimen: naive CD4+ T cells sorted from blood. The meaning of the sample's cell subset or site label: CD45RA+ positively selected. This receptor was identified in a young man in good health. In nucleotide form, the sequence is TGTGCCAGCAGCTTAGAGGCCGGGATGACTTTCTTT. It encodes CASSLEAGMTFF.